These 4 T cell receptor beta chains share one sample of origin, sequenced in a study of cytomegalovirus exposure and HLA in healthy donors. Clones were read by immunoSEQ multiplex PCR, and TCRdb kept only the in-frame ones, dropping some. The repertoire consists of about 160,000 clones, with roughly nine tenths occurring once and the leading ten covering roughly 3%. Input material: PBMCs. The receptor source for this set is a woman younger than 35 in good health and CMV-seropositive.

The chain has TRBV7-9 and TRBJ2-2, with 8 bases that match TRBD2. CDR1 SEHNR and CDR2 FQNEAQ come from the germline V gene (reference sequence). CDR3 length: 16 amino acids. The junction had 10 bases not matched to a gene; V was cut back by 5 bases and J by 5 bases. CDR3 sequence reads: CASSARRTSGTGELFF. For the CDR3, the DNA is TGTGCCAGCAGCGCCAGGAGAACTAGCGGAACCGGGGAGCTGTTTTTT. The complete variable domain, with remaining parts taken from reference TRBV7-9 and TRBJ2-2, reads DTGVSQNPRHKITKRGQNVTFRCDPISEHNRLYWYRQTLGQGPEFLTYFQNEAQLEKSRLLSDRFSAERPKGSFSTLEIQRTEQGDSAMYLCASSARRTSGTGELFFGEGSRLTVL.

The chain carries TRBV14 and TRBJ2-3, with 7 bases fitting TRBD2. The CDR3 contains 14 residues. Germline CDR1 reads SGHDN; CDR2 reads FVKESK. Losses at the gene ends were 4 bases for V and 4 bases for J; bases not matched to a gene: 5. The CDR3 DNA sequence: TGTGCCAGCAGCCGGGCGGGAGCGCCAGATACGCAGTATTTT. Its translation: CASSRAGAPDTQYF.

The V call is TRBV4-2, the J call TRBJ2-1, with 11 positions matching TRBD2. In germline, CDR1 is LGHNA, CDR2 YNFKEQ. The length of the CDR3 is 15 residues. The V gene end was trimmed by 3 bases and the J gene end by 7 bases; junction bases not matched to a gene: 5. CDR3 sequence reads: CASSHSGRALNEQFF. In DNA, the CDR3 is TGTGCCAGCAGCCATAGCGGGAGGGCCTTAAATGAGCAGTTCTTC.

This chain connects TRBV19 to TRBJ2-7, with 7 bases fitting TRBD1. J was trimmed by 2 bases and V by 0 bases; bases with no gene match: 7. Looked up from germline, CDR1 is LNHDA and CDR2 is SQIVND (reference sequence). This CDR3 spans 16 amino acids. The CDR3 sequence is CASSIDLRDRTYEQYF. Here the CDR3 DNA reads TGTGCCAGTAGTATAGATCTCCGGGACAGAACCTACGAGCAGTACTTC.